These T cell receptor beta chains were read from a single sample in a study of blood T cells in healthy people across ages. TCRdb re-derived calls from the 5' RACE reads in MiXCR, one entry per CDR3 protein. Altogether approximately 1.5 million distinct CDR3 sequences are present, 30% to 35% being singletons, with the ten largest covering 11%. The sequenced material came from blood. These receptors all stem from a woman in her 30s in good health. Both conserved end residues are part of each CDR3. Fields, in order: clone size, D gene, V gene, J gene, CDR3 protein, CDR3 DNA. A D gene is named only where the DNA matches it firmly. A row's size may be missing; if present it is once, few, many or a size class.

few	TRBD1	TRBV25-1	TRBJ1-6	CASRLGTGANHNSPLHF	TGTGCCAGCAGGCTCGGGACAGGAGCTAACCATAATTCACCCCTCCACTTT
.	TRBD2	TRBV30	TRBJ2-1	CASSGGLAGRPLYNEQFF	TGTGCCTCCTCCGGCGGGCTAGCGGGCCGACCCCTTTACAATGAGCAGTTCTTC
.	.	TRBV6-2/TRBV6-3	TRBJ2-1	CASSSPSGGLYNVQFF	TGTGCCAGCTCCTCCCCCTCCGGGGGCCTTTACAATGTGCAGTTCTTC
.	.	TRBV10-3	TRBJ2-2	CAISGQTNTGELFF	TGTGCCATCAGTGGACAGACGAACACCGGGGAGCTGTTTTTT
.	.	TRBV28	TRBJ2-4	CASSLAGQGGGLGGAKNIQYF	TGTGCCAGCAGTTTAGCCGGACAGGGAGGGGGCCTTGGGGGGGCCAAAAACATTCAGTACTTC
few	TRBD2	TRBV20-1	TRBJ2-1	CSARPSLAGNEQFF	TGCAGTGCTAGACCTAGTCTAGCGGGCAATGAGCAGTTCTTC
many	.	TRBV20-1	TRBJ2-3	CSARVAQVVADTQYF	TGCAGTGCTAGAGTAGCGCAGGTCGTTGCAGATACGCAGTATTTT
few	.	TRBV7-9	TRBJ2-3	CASSLLKGTSTDTQYF	TGTGCCAGCAGCTTACTCAAGGGTACTAGCACAGATACGCAGTATTTT
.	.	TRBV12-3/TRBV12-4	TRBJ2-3	CASRKDEGSQNTQYF	TGTGCCAGCAGGAAAGACGAGGGTTCACAGAATACGCAGTATTTT
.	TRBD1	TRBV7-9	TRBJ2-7	CASSWGDRAHKQYF	TGTGCCAGCAGCTGGGGGGACAGGGCGCACAAGCAGTACTTC
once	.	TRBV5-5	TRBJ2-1	CTSSLLLDEQFF	TGTACCAGCAGCCTCCTCCTGGATGAGCAGTTCTTC
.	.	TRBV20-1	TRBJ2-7	CSAKQAVYEQYF	TGCAGTGCAAAGCAGGCCGTTTACGAGCAGTACTTC
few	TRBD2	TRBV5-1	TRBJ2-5	CASSTPGTSGGHEQYF	TGCGCCAGCAGCACTCCCGGGACTAGCGGGGGCCATGAGCAGTACTTC
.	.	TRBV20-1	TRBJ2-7	CSARDRERVYEQYF	TGCAGTGCTAGAGATCGGGAGCGGGTCTACGAGCAGTACTTC
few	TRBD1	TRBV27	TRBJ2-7	CASSLEGAVHEQYF	TGTGCCAGCAGTTTAGAGGGGGCGGTCCACGAGCAGTACTTC